These T cell receptor beta chains were read from a single sample in a study of control samples from healthy donors and cancer patients. Libraries were prepared by immunoSEQ multiplex PCR; TCRdb keeps only in-frame clonotypes and omits some of them. The sample has 50,000 or so clones; roughly 86% are singletons. The sequenced sample was blood. All receptors come from a man aged 50 to 59 in good health. CDR3s include the opening cysteine and the closing phenylalanine or tryptophan. D genes are given only for firm matches. Size is omitted from some rows. Given values are once, few, many or a class for expanded clones.

clone size	D gene	V gene	J gene	CDR3 DNA	CDR3 protein
NA	NA	TRBV19	TRBJ1-2	TGTGCCAGTAGTATCGGGGCAGGTGACTATGGCTACACCTTC	CASSIGAGDYGYTF
NA	NA	TRBV28	TRBJ1-6	TGTGCCAGCAGCCCCCGGGGTTCACCCCTCCACTTT	CASSPRGSPLHF
NA	TRBD1	TRBV2	TRBJ2-3	TGTGCCAGCACCCAAGTCGGGACAGGCATGGATACGCAGTATTTT	CASTQVGTGMDTQYF
NA	NA	TRBV3-1/TRBV3-2	TRBJ1-1	TGTGCCAGCAGCCAAGGACAAAGAAGCACTGAAGCTTTCTTT	CASSQGQRSTEAFF
NA	NA	TRBV24-1	TRBJ1-5	TGTGCCACCTCCCGCCAGGGAGCGACTCAGCCCCAGCATTTT	CATSRQGATQPQHF
NA	NA	TRBV28	TRBJ2-6	TGTGCCAGCAGTTTCCCCGGAAACTCTGGGGCCAACGTCCTGACTTTC	CASSFPGNSGANVLTF
NA	NA	TRBV18	TRBJ2-5	TGTGCCAGCTCACCACCGTCGTCTTCTGGGGAGACCCAGTACTTC	CASSPPSSSGETQYF
NA	NA	TRBV27	TRBJ1-6	TGTGCCAGCAGTTTCTCAGGGACGCTTAGTTCACCCCTCCACTTT	CASSFSGTLSSPLHF
NA	NA	TRBV9	TRBJ2-7	TGTGCCAGCAGCGTAGAATTATGGGGCAGCGAGCAGTACTTC	CASSVELWGSEQYF
NA	NA	TRBV6-5	TRBJ2-5	TGTGCCAGCAGGGTTACGGGTCAAGAGACCCAGTACTTC	CASRVTGQETQYF
NA	NA	TRBV7-9	TRBJ1-4	TGTGCCAGCAGCCTCCCGACAGGAACTAATGAAAAACTGTTTTTT	CASSLPTGTNEKLFF
NA	TRBD2	TRBV28	TRBJ2-7	TGTGCCAGCAGCCTGGGAGGGGCAAACGAGCAGTACTTC	CASSLGGANEQYF
NA	NA	TRBV30	TRBJ1-2	TGTGCCTGGAGCTTTGAAAGGGAGGGCTACACCTTC	CAWSFEREGYTF
NA	NA	TRBV11-1	TRBJ2-5	TGTGCCAGCAGGGGGAAGGGGGTCGAAGAGACCCAGTACTTC	CASRGKGVEETQYF
NA	TRBD2	TRBV15	TRBJ2-7	TGTGCCACCAGCAGAGCCGGGACTAGCGGGACGTGGGAGCAGTACTTC	CATSRAGTSGTWEQYF
NA	TRBD1	TRBV7-9	TRBJ1-1	TGTGCCAGCAGCTTACAGGGGGCACGGGACACTGAAGCTTTCTTT	CASSLQGARDTEAFF
once	TRBD2	TRBV5-1	TRBJ2-1	TGCGCCAGCAGCCAACCCGGGACTATCAGTGAGCAGTTCTTC	CASSQPGTISEQFF
NA	TRBD1	TRBV28	TRBJ2-7	TGTGCCAGCAGCCCCGGGACAGCGTCCTCCCTCGAGCAGTACTTC	CASSPGTASSLEQYF
once	NA	TRBV5-4	TRBJ1-1	TGTGCCAGCAGCTCCCCCGGGGCGAACACTGAAGCTTTCTTT	CASSSPGANTEAFF
NA	NA	TRBV7-8	TRBJ1-3	TGTGCCAGCAGCTTCCTGCCCAGCTCTGGAAACACTATATATTTT	CASSFLPSSGNTIYF
NA	TRBD2	TRBV2	TRBJ2-3	TGTGCCAGCAGTGACCCTTCCCTAGCGGGAGGGCCGACAGATACGCAGTATTTT	CASSDPSLAGGPTDTQYF
NA	TRBD2	TRBV7-9	TRBJ2-3	TGTGCCAGCAGCTTCCCCGGGCGGGAGACAGATACGCAGTATTTT	CASSFPGRETDTQYF
NA	NA	TRBV27	TRBJ2-7	TGTGCCAGCAGTCGCCCATCACGGGGTGGGGAGCAGTACTTC	CASSRPSRGGEQYF
few	NA	TRBV6-5	TRBJ1-3	TGTGCCAGCTCTAGGGAGCACGAAGGAAACACCATATATTTT	CASSREHEGNTIYF
NA	TRBD2	TRBV4-2	TRBJ2-7	TGTGCCAGCAGCCAACAACTAGCGGACTCTTACGAGCAGTACTTC	CASSQQLADSYEQYF
NA	NA	TRBV11-2	TRBJ2-1	TGTGCCAGCCTGGGGCTTCTGGCGAATGAGCAGTTCTTC	CASLGLLANEQFF
NA	NA	TRBV28	TRBJ2-3	TGTGCCAGCAGCCCCGTGGAGGGCCGCACAGATACGCAGTATTTT	CASSPVEGRTDTQYF
NA	NA	TRBV12-3/TRBV12-4	TRBJ2-2	TGTGCCAGCAGTTTTGGAATCGGGGAGCTGTTTTTT	CASSFGIGELFF
NA	NA	TRBV27	TRBJ2-1	TGTGCCAGCAGTTTGATGGCGGGTTCCTACAATGAGCAGTTCTTC	CASSLMAGSYNEQFF
NA	NA	TRBV19	TRBJ2-3	TGTGCCAGTAGGGCAAGCACAGATACGCAGTATTTT	CASRASTDTQYF
NA	NA	TRBV6-5	TRBJ2-1	TGTGCCAGCACACACCAGAGCTCCTACAATGAGCAGTTCTTC	CASTHQSSYNEQFF
NA	NA	TRBV11-2	TRBJ1-4	TGTGCCAGCAGCTTAGCTGGAGGGCGTATTGAAAAACTGTTTTTT	CASSLAGGRIEKLFF
NA	NA	TRBV11-2	TRBJ2-1	TGTGCCAGCAGCTTAGATCCGGGGAGAAGCAATGAGCAGTTCTTC	CASSLDPGRSNEQFF
once	TRBD1	TRBV27	TRBJ2-1	TGTGCCAGCAGTTACGGGACAGCCTACAATGAGCAGTTCTTC	CASSYGTAYNEQFF
NA	NA	TRBV27	TRBJ2-1	TGTGCCAGCAGTTTGTCCCCGCCACCCAATGAGCAGTTCTTC	CASSLSPPPNEQFF
NA	NA	TRBV7-3	TRBJ2-2	TGTGCCAGCAGCCCCAGGGTGGATGTCGGGGAGCTGTTTTTT	CASSPRVDVGELFF
NA	NA	TRBV6-2/TRBV6-3	TRBJ1-6	TGTGCCAGCAGTTACTGGGGCGAGGATTCACCCCTCCACTTT	CASSYWGEDSPLHF
NA	NA	TRBV6-5	TRBJ2-7	TGTGCCAGCAGTTACGGCGGGGACGTCTCCTACGAGCAGTACTTC	CASSYGGDVSYEQYF
NA	NA	TRBV6-1	TRBJ1-2	TGTGCCAGCAGTGAAGAATGGGCAGGGACTAGCTACACCTTC	CASSEEWAGTSYTF
few	NA	TRBV19	TRBJ1-6	TGTGCCAGTAGTACGTTGAGCTGGTCACCCCTCCACTTT	CASSTLSWSPLHF
NA	NA	TRBV9	TRBJ1-1	TGTGCCAGCAGCGTAGATATGACGTTAGCTGAAGCTTTCTTT	CASSVDMTLAEAFF
once	NA	TRBV18	TRBJ2-5	TGTGCCAGCTCACCACCGGAGGAGACCCAGTACTTC	CASSPPEETQYF
NA	TRBD1	TRBV27	TRBJ2-7	TGTGCCAGCAACCGCCTCGGGACGGCAGGGGGCTTCGGTGGGAACGAGCAGTACTTC	CASNRLGTAGGFGGNEQYF
few	NA	TRBV9	TRBJ2-1	TGTGCCAGCAGCTTCGGATCCTACAATGAGCAGTTCTTC	CASSFGSYNEQFF
NA	TRBD2	TRBV7-2	TRBJ2-2	TGTGCCAGCAGCTCGCGAGGGACTACGAGGAGCGGGGAGCTGTTTTTT	CASSSRGTTRSGELFF
NA	NA	TRBV7-8	TRBJ1-6	TGTGCCAGCAGCTTAACAGATAATTCACCCCTCCACTTT	CASSLTDNSPLHF
NA	NA	TRBV10-3	TRBJ2-3	TGTGCCATCGGTAGCTACCCGAGCACAGATACGCAGTATTTT	CAIGSYPSTDTQYF